This T cell receptor (beta chain) derives from a study of T cell changes during pregnancy in multiple sclerosis (dated by TCRdb to between 2017 and 2020). Study-level background: In women with multiple sclerosis, the researchers looked at how the T cell repertoire shifted as pregnancy progressed.

V and J are truncated by 5 bases and 1 base respectively, leaving an intervening sequence of 13 bases. CDR1 LNHDA and CDR2 SQIVND are derived from the germline V gene (reference sequence). The CDR3 covers 15 residues, taking in both the cysteine and the phenylalanine. Solely the CDR3 DNA is kept, with 45 bases framed from the first base. As to this clone: The antigen this receptor binds is unknown. The sample holds no much larger clone one base away, and base qualities are not on file.

The library was produced with the immunoSEQ multiplex PCR assay. TCRdb obtained this table from immuneACCESS and retained in-frame rearrangements with V and J assigned. These tables miss some clones; where compared with another copy, unresolved V genes account for less than half of the shortfall, and the remainder is unexplained. This sample comprises about 49,000 clones, approximately 94% of them detected only once. The ten top clones hold 5.5% of the sample. The source of this sequence is a female donor with multiple sclerosis, enrolled in a pregnancy study. The rearranged segments are TRBV19 and TRBJ2-3; the D gene cannot be resolved reliably. The specimen comprised CD8+ T cells from peripheral blood mononuclear cells, sampled before pregnancy. The CDR3 protein sequence reads: CASSATRQGTDTQYF. The DNA reads as follows: TGTGCCAGTAGTGCGACCCGCCAGGGCACAGATACGCAGTATTTT.